These 20 T cell receptor beta chains were sequenced from one sample in a study of metastatic and nonmetastatic thyroid tumors. TCRdb reprocessed the PCR reads using MiXCR. The sample lists 60,000 to 75,000 clones, approximately 4.1% occurring once. All patients reached thyroid surgery having received no treatment beforehand. Sequenced sample: blood. Receptors were obtained from a female donor with papillary thyroid cancer or a benign thyroid nodule (not recorded which). Some clones in this sample may be carry-over from other donors' samples.

In its sample, this clone was seen many times. In nucleotides, the CDR3 is TGCGCCAGCAGCACGACAGGTAACTACGAGCAGTACTTC. Amino acid sequence: CASSTTGNYEQYF. This chain joins TRBV4-1 and TRBJ2-7, with D tentatively TRBD1 (6 bases). Germline assignment: CDR1 MGHRA and CDR2 YSYEKL. With 5 bases removed from V and 3 bases from J, the gap between germline ends came to 11 bases. The CDR3 has 13 residues.

This clone occurred many times. This chain connects TRBV7-2 to TRBJ2-3; D remains unclear. The V gene lost 1 base and the J gene lost 6 bases, with 14 bases spanning the gap. The germline gives CDR1 SGHTA, CDR2 FQGNSA. The CDR3 length is 15 residues. The CDR3 bases are TGTGCCAGCAGCTTAGAGGCTAGGACCTGGGATACGCAGTATTTT. It codes for CASSLEARTWDTQYF.

Concerning this clone itself: This may arise from a read error, as a much more abundant clone is one base away. The CDR3 nucleotides read TGCAGTGCTAGGAGGCAGGGGTCCCTTAGAAATCAGCCCCAGCATTTT. Protein product: CSARRQGSLRNQPQHF. The rearrangement joins TRBV20-1 to TRBJ1-5, with TRBD1 as a possible D gene (6 bases). Between the trimmed V and J ends, which lost 3 bases and 4 bases, there was a span of 19 bases. This CDR3 spans 16 amino acids. From germline, CDR1 is DFQATT and CDR2 SNEGSKA (reference sequence).

This clone was counted many times. V and J are TRBV10-1 and TRBJ2-1; TRBD2 matches 11 bases. The CDR3 is 16 residues long. With V trimmed by 0 bases and J by 4 bases, 2 bases remained unmatched. CDR1 WNHNN and CDR2 SYGVQD come from the germline V gene (reference sequence). The CDR3 here is CASSESSGRGYNEQFF. Written as DNA, the CDR3 is TGCGCCAGCAGTGAGTCTAGCGGGAGGGGGTACAATGAGCAGTTCTTC.

This clone was seen repeatedly, ten times or more. V usage is TRBV7-2 and J usage is TRBJ1-5, with D possibly matching TRBD1 (5 bases). Germline-derived CDR1 and CDR2 are SGHTA and FQGNSA. The CDR3 covers 14 residues. Deletions cut 4 bases from V and 9 bases from J, with 16 bases between. CDR3 DNA: TGTGCCAGCAGCTCTGGGCAGGGTTGGCGGCCCCAGCATTTT. Translating gives CASSSGQGWRPQHF.

This clone was counted ten times or more. The chain links TRBV2 to TRBJ2-5; D gene unclear. The CDR3 covers 16 residues. In germline, CDR1 is SNHLY, CDR2 FYNNEI. V lost 4 bases, J lost 1 base, and 16 bases lay in between. The CDR3 reads CASSGARVELQETQYF. The DNA for the CDR3 is TGTGCCAGCAGTGGAGCCCGCGTAGAGCTCCAAGAGACCCAGTACTTC. Full variable domain (missing parts from reference TRBV2 and TRBJ2-5): EPEVTQTPSHQVTQMGQEVILRCVPISNHLYFYWYRQILGQKVEFLVSFYNNEISEKSEIFDDQFSVERPDGSNFTLKIRSTKLEDSAMYFCASSGARVELQETQYFGPGTRLLVL.

This clone was observed a handful of times. Germline is not matched at one junction end, which may reflect a read error. V and J are TRBV12-5 and TRBJ2-7; TRBD1 agrees at 9 bases. Looked up from germline, CDR1 is LGHNT and CDR2 is FRNRAP. The CDR3 covers 14 residues. The CDR3 DNA reads TGTCCTAGTGGTGCCGGACAGGGGTTCTACGAGCGGTACTTC. This sequence encodes CPSGAGQGFYERYF.

In this sample, this clone turned up many times. The rearrangement uses TRBV6-2 or TRBV6-3 and TRBJ2-7, with D hard to call. The CDR3 contains 14 residues. From germline, CDR1 is MNHEY and CDR2 SVGEGT. Trimming took off 0 bases at V and 3 bases at J, with 9 bases between the two ends. The CDR3 nucleotides read TGTGCCAGCAGTTACTCGGGTAGCCACTACGAGCAGTACTTC. It encodes CASSYSGSHYEQYF.

On this clone itself: Just one base apart from a much larger clone, this may be a read error. This chain links TRBV24-1 with TRBJ2-5; 7 nucleotides line up with TRBD2. The V and J ends lost 4 bases and 7 bases, in that order; junction bases with no gene match: 14. Per the germline V gene, CDR1 is KGHDR and CDR2 is SFDVKD. The CDR3 covers 16 residues. The CDR3 nucleotides read TGTGCCACCAGTGACTCCGCGGGGGAGGCACGGTGGACCCAGTACTTC. It specifies CATSDSAGEARWTQYF.

Note on this clone: Just one base apart from a much larger clone, this may be a read error. The chain links TRBV5-4 to TRBJ2-1; the D gene is possibly TRBD2 (6 bases). The CDR3 totals 12 residues. The V end lost 5 bases, the J end lost 11 bases, and 14 bases lay between the germline ends. Germline lookup yields CDR1 SGHNT and CDR2 YYREEE (reference sequence). CDR3 loop: CASSPSAFKQFF. CDR3 nucleotide sequence: TGTGCCAGCAGTCCTAGCGCCTTCAAGCAGTTCTTC.

This rearrangement joins TRBV19 to TRBJ1-2; tentatively, D is TRBD1 (6 bases). V was shortened by 3 bases and J by 8 bases, with 16 bases between the two germline ends. This CDR3 is built from 14 residues. Germline V gives CDR1 LNHDA, CDR2 SQIVND (reference sequence). The CDR3 protein is CASSIRTARGGYTF. CDR3 nucleotides: TGTGCCAGTAGTATTCGGACAGCCCGCGGAGGCTACACCTTC.

The J gene is TRBJ1-1, the V gene TRBV6-9, with 8 bases lining up with TRBD1. The CDR3 spans 14 residues. V lost 3 bases, J lost 5 bases, and 5 bases stayed unmatched. The V gene's germline CDR1 is MNHGY and CDR2 SVAAGI. CDR3 bases: TGTGCCAGCAGTTACGGGACAGGTTCAACTGAAGCTTTCTTT. Its protein is CASSYGTGSTEAFF.

This clone was detected a few times. This chain joins TRBV28 and TRBJ2-1, with 7 nucleotides matching TRBD1. There are 11 residues in the CDR3. V lost 6 bases and J lost 15; bases outside the gene matches: 8. Germline CDR1 MDHEN, CDR2 SYDVKM. CDR3 loop: CASSRDRVRFF. The CDR3, as DNA: TGTGCCAGCAGCCGCGACAGGGTAAGGTTCTTC.

This clone is deemed medium-sized. The chain combines TRBV12-3 or TRBV12-4 with TRBJ2-7; the match to TRBD2 covers 7 bases. This CDR3 region has 15 residues. The J segment lost 3 bases and the V segment lost 2 bases, leaving 7 bases of the junction unmatched. The CDR3 DNA is TGTGCCAGCAGTTTATCGGGGGGACTAAACTACGAGCAGTACTTC. Protein sequence: CASSLSGGLNYEQYF.

This clone was counted ten times or more. The V and J genes are TRBV19 and TRBJ2-2; the match to TRBD2 covers 14 bases. This CDR3 has 18 amino acids. The germline CDR1 and CDR2 sequences are LNHDA and SQIVND (reference sequence). Trimming removed 6 bases from V and 7 bases from J; junction bases left unmatched: 13. As DNA, the CDR3 is TGTGCCAGTAGAAACCCTCCGGGACTAGCGGGAGTAGGCGGGGAGCTGTTTTTT. It translates to CASRNPPGLAGVGGELFF.

This clone was found many times. The rearrangement uses TRBV25-1 and TRBJ2-7; D call uncertain. This CDR3 is built from 13 residues. Per the germline V gene, CDR1 is MGHDK and CDR2 is SYGVNS. Trimming took off 2 bases at V and 5 bases at J, with 10 bases between the two ends. Here the CDR3 DNA reads TGTGCCAGCAGTGAAATCAGTGGGAACGAGCAGTACTTC. It yields the protein CASSEISGNEQYF.

This clone showed up just a few times. The J gene is TRBJ1-1, the V gene TRBV6-1; TRBD1 is a possible D gene (5 bases). This CDR3 has 13 residues. Germline V lookup: CDR1 MNHNS, CDR2 SASEGT. Trimming shortened V by 7 bases and J by 1 base, and 10 bases separated the two germline ends. The CDR3 here is CASTWGGNTEAFF. CDR3 bases: TGTGCCAGCACCTGGGGGGGGAACACTGAAGCTTTCTTT.

The chain has TRBV27 and TRBJ2-1; tentatively, D is TRBD2 (6 bases). The germline gives CDR1 MNHEY, CDR2 SMNVEV (reference sequence). The V end lost 5 bases, the J end lost 13 bases, and 18 bases lay between the germline ends. The CDR3 contains 13 residues. This CDR3 reads CASSGGLRCDQFF. The CDR3 nucleotides are TGTGCCAGCAGTGGGGGACTTCGGTGTGATCAGTTCTTC.

This clone has at least ten counts. The V and J genes are TRBV5-1 and TRBJ1-1; 7 bases fit TRBD1. J gave up 4 bases and V 4 bases, and 10 bases lay outside the gene matches. Germline CDR1 SGHRS, CDR2 YFSETQ. This CDR3 has 15 amino acids. CDR3 protein: CASSLGQWVSTEAFF. The CDR3 coding sequence is TGCGCCAGCAGCCTGGGACAGTGGGTTAGCACTGAAGCTTTCTTT.

This clone showed up many times. This could be a read error, since a much larger clone is one nucleotide away. The J gene is TRBJ1-1, the V gene TRBV12-3 or TRBV12-4; D is ambiguous. V dropped 5 bases and J dropped 6 bases, with 16 bases sitting between them. The CDR3 covers 14 residues. CDR3 protein: CASSPTSGGAEAFF. The CDR3 nucleotides are TGTGCCAGCAGTCCCACATCTGGTGGGGCTGAAGCTTTCTTT.